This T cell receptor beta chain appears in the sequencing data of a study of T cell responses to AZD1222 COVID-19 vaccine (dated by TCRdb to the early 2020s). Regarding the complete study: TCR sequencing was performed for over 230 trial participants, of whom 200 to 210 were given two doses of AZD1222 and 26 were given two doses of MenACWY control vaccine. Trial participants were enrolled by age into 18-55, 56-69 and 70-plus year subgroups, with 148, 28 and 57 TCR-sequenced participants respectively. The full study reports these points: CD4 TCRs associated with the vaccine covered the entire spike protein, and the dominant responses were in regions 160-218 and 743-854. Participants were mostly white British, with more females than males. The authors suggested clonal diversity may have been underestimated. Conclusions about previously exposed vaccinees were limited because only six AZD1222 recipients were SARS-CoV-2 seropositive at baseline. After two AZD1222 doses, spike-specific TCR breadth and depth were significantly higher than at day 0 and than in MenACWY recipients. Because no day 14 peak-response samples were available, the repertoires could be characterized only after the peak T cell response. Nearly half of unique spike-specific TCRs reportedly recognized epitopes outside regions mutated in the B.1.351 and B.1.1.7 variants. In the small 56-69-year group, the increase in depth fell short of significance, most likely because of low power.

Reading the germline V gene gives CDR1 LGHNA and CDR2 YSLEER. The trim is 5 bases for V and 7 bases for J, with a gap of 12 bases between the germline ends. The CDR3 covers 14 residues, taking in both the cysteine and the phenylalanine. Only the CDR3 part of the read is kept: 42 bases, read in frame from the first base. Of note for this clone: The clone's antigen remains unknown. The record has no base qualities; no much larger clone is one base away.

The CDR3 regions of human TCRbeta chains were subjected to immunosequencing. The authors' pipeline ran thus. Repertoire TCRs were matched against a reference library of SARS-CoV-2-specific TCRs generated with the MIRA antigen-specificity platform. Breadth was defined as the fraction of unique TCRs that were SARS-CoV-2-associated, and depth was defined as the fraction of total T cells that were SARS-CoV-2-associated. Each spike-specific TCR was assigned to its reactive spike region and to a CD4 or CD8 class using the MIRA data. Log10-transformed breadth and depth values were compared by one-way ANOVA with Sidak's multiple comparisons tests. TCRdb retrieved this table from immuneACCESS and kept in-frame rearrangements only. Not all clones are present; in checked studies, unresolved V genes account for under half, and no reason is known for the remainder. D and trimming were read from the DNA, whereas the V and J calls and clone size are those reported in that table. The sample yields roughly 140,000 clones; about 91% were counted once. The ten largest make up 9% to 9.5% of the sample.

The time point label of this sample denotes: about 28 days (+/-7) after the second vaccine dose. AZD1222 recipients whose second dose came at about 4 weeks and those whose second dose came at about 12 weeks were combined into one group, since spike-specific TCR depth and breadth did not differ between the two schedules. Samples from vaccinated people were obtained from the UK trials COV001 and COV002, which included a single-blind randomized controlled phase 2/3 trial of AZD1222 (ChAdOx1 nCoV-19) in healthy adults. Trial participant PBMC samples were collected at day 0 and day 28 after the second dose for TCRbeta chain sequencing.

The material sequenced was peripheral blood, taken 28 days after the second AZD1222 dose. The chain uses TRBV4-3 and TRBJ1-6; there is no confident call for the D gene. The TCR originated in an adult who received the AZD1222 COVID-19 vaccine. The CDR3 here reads CASSFSGGNSPLHF. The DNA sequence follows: TGCGCCAGCAGCTTCAGTGGTGGCAATTCACCCCTCCACTTT.